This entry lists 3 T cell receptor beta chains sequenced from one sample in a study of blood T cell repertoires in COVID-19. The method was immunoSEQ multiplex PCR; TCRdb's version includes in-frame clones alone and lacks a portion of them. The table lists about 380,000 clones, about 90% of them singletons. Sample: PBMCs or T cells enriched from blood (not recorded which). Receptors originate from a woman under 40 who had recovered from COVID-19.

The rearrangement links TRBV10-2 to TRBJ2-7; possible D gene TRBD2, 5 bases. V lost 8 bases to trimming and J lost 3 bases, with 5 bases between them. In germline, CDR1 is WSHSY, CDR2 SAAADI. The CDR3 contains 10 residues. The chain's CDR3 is CASGLYEQYF. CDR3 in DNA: TGCGCCAGCGGACTCTACGAGCAGTACTTC.

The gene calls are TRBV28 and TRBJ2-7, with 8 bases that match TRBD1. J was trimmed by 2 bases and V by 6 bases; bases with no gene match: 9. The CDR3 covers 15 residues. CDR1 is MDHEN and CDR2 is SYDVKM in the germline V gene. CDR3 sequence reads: CASSKDRVNPYEQYF. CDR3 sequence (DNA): TGTGCCAGCAGCAAGGACAGGGTAAACCCCTACGAGCAGTACTTC.

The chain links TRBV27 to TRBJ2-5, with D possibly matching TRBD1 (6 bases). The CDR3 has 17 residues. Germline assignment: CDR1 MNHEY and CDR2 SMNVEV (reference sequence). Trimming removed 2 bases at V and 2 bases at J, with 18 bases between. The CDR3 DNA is TGTGCCAGCAGTTTACGACCTAGGACAGAAATACAAGAGACCCAGTACTTC. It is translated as CASSLRPRTEIQETQYF.